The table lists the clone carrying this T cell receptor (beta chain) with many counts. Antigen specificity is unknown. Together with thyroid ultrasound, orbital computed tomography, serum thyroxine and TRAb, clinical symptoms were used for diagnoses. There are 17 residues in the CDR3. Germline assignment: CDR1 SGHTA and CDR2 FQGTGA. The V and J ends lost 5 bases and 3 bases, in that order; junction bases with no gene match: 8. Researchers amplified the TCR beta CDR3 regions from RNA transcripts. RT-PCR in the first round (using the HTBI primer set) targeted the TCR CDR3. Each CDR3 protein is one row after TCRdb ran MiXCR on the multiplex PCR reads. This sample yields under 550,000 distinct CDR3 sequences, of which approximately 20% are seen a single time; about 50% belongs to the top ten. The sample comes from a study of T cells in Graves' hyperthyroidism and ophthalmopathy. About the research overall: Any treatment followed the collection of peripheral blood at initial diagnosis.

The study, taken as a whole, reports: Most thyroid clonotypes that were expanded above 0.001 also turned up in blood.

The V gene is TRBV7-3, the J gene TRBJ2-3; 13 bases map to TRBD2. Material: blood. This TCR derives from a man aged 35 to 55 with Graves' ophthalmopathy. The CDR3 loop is CASSPRLAGGLTDTQYF. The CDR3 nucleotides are TGTGCCAGCAGCCCCCGACTAGCGGGGGGATTAACAGATACGCAGTATTTT. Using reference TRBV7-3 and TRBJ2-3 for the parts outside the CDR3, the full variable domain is GAGVSQTPSNKVTEKGKYVELRCDPISGHTALYWYRQSLGQGPEFLIYFQGTGAADDSGLPNDRFFAVRPEGSVSTLKIQRTERGDSAVYLCASSPRLAGGLTDTQYFGPGTRLTVL.